This is a list of T cell receptor beta chains from one sample in a study of OX40 agonist ivuxolimab in advanced cancers. Profiled with immunoSEQ multiplex PCR; TCRdb holds only in-frame clones, not every one. The sample has 100,000 or so clones, roughly 89% seen once; the top ten hold approximately 0.78%. The source material was CD4+ or CD8+ T cells sorted from blood, sampled in a trial of the OX40 agonist ivuxolimab. These receptors were obtained from an adult with an advanced solid tumor such as melanoma, head and neck, liver or kidney cancer. CDR3s include the opening cysteine and the closing phenylalanine or tryptophan. Fields, in order: J gene, clone size, D gene, CDR3 length, V gene, CDR3 DNA, CDR3 protein. The D gene is left open where the match is weak. Only some rows state a clone size, as once, few, many or a class for expanded clones.

>TRBJ2-5|NA|NA|13|TRBV2
TGTGCCAGCAGTTGGCAGGGAGAAGAGACCCAGTACTTC
CASSWQGEETQYF
>TRBJ1-1|NA|NA|12|TRBV21-1
TGTGCCAGCAGTTTGATTCGCACTGAAGCTTTCTTT
CASSLIRTEAFF
>TRBJ2-7|NA|NA|15|TRBV29-1
TGCAGCGTTGAAGCGGTGGCTGGCCTAAATGGCGAGCAGTACTTC
CSVEAVAGLNGEQYF
>TRBJ2-2|NA|TRBD1|14|TRBV6-5
TGTGCCAGCAGTTGGGACAGGGGGCTCGGGGAGCTGTTTTTT
CASSWDRGLGELFF
>TRBJ2-1|NA|NA|12|TRBV10-3
TGTGCCATCAGTGACTTTTCGGGGGAGCAGTTCTTC
CAISDFSGEQFF
>TRBJ2-1|NA|NA|11|TRBV25-1
TGTGCCAGCAGTAGAACGGTAGAGCAGTTCTTC
CASSRTVEQFF
>TRBJ2-7|NA|NA|13|TRBV30
TGTGCCTGGCTTCCTTGGGGGGAAGGAGAGCAGTACTTC
CAWLPWGEGEQYF
>TRBJ2-4|NA|NA|12|TRBV11-3
TGTGCCAGCAGCCGATCGCGTAACATTCAGTACTTC
CASSRSRNIQYF
>TRBJ1-5|NA|NA|14|TRBV28
TGTGCCAGCAGTTTTCCCAGTTACAATCAGCCCCAGCATTTT
CASSFPSYNQPQHF
>TRBJ2-7|NA|TRBD2|16|TRBV19
TGTGCCAGTAGACCCAATAGCGGGGCCAATCCCTACGAGCAGTACTTC
CASRPNSGANPYEQYF
>TRBJ2-3|NA|TRBD2|15|TRBV7-9
TGTGCCAGCAGCTTAGGCGGGAGAGGGACAGATACGCAGTATTTT
CASSLGGRGTDTQYF
>TRBJ2-3|NA|NA|12|TRBV19
TGTGCCAGTAGTATAGAGGGCCTTTACACGTATTTT
CASSIEGLYTYF
>TRBJ2-3|NA|NA|13|TRBV30
TGTGCCTGGAGTGTAGGGGTTCAGGATACGCAGTATTTT
CAWSVGVQDTQYF
>TRBJ1-1|NA|NA|13|TRBV7-2
TGTGCCAGCAGCTTAGCGCGGGGCACTGAAGCTTTCTTT
CASSLARGTEAFF
>TRBJ1-1|NA|NA|12|TRBV19
TGTGCCACCCACAAACTTGGCACTGAAGCTTTCTTT
CATHKLGTEAFF
>TRBJ2-7|NA|NA|14|TRBV2
TGTGCCAGCAGTGAATGGCGGACGGAATACGAGCAGTACTTC
CASSEWRTEYEQYF
>TRBJ1-2|NA|NA|16|TRBV18
TGTGCCAGCTCACCAATGACAGGACCCAAAACTTATGGCTACACCTTC
CASSPMTGPKTYGYTF
>TRBJ2-5|NA|TRBD2|17|TRBV7-2
TGTGCCAGCAGCTTAGTCTGGCTAGCGGGGTTTGGTGAGACCCAGTACTTC
CASSLVWLAGFGETQYF
>TRBJ1-5|NA|NA|13|TRBV7-2
TGTGCCAGCAGCTATAACACCGATCAGCCCCAGCATTTT
CASSYNTDQPQHF
>TRBJ1-1|NA|TRBD1|18|TRBV5-4
TGTGCCAGCAGCACCTCTCCGGGGACAGTGCGGGTAGACACTGAAGCTTTCTTT
CASSTSPGTVRVDTEAFF
>TRBJ2-7|NA|TRBD1|13|TRBV7-7
TGTGCTAGCAGCAAAGGGGGCCTCTCCGAGCAGTACTTC
CASSKGGLSEQYF
>TRBJ1-5|NA|NA|16|TRBV6-6
TGTGCCAGCAGTCGGACACTCCCTGGGGGTAATCAGCCCCAGCATTTT
CASSRTLPGGNQPQHF
>TRBJ2-1|NA|NA|12|TRBV11-3
TGTGCCAGCTCCTTAAGGGGAGATGAGCAGTTCTTC
CASSLRGDEQFF
>TRBJ2-1|NA|NA|16|TRBV5-1
TGCGCCAGCAGCCTCGGGACCCGCCAACCCTACAATGAGCAGTTCTTC
CASSLGTRQPYNEQFF
>TRBJ2-7|NA|NA|13|TRBV7-9
TGTGCCAGCAGCTTGATTACATTGGGCGAGCAGTACTTC
CASSLITLGEQYF
>TRBJ2-7|NA|TRBD1|15|TRBV28
TGTGCCAGCAGAGCTCCGGGACAGGGTCTCCACGAGCAGTACTTC
CASRAPGQGLHEQYF
>TRBJ1-2|NA|NA|12|TRBV19
TGTGCCAGTAATTGGGGAGTGGTCGGCTACACCTTC
CASNWGVVGYTF
>TRBJ2-2|NA|TRBD2|17|TRBV7-9
TGTGCCAGCAGCTTAAAGGGCAGCGGGATCAAAACCGGGGAGCTGTTTTTT
CASSLKGSGIKTGELFF
>TRBJ2-1|NA|TRBD2|16|TRBV7-9
TGTGCCAGCAGCTACGGACTAGCGGGAGCCTTGGATGAGCAGTTCTTC
CASSYGLAGALDEQFF
>TRBJ2-5|NA|TRBD1|13|TRBV29-1
TGCAGCGTTGATGGGACAGACCATTACATCCAGTACTTC
CSVDGTDHYIQYF
>TRBJ1-2|NA|TRBD1|14|TRBV6-5
TGTGCCAGCAGTTACGATCGGGCAGGGGGTGGCTACACCTTC
CASSYDRAGGGYTF
>TRBJ1-2|NA|NA|15|TRBV7-9
TGTGCCAGCAGCGGTTATCAGGGGAAAGTGCCTGGCTACACCTTC
CASSGYQGKVPGYTF
>TRBJ2-2|once|NA|16|TRBV30
TGTGCCTGGAGTGTATCGCGACTAGAGAACACCGGGGAGCTGTTTTTT
CAWSVSRLENTGELFF
>TRBJ2-5|NA|NA|15|TRBV7-3
TGTGCCAGCAGCCCAGGCAACGGAAGGTTAGAGACCCAGTACTTC
CASSPGNGRLETQYF
>TRBJ2-5|NA|TRBD2|15|TRBV11-2
TGTGCCAGCAGCTCCTGGACTAGCGCGGAAGGGACCCAGTACTTC
CASSSWTSAEGTQYF
>TRBJ2-5|NA|TRBD2|18|TRBV4-3
TGCGCCAGCAGCCAAGTCTCGAGTAGCGGGAGGGCGGGGGAGACCCAGTACTTC
CASSQVSSSGRAGETQYF
>TRBJ2-3|NA|TRBD2|14|TRBV7-9
TGTGCCAGCAGCTTCGGCGCGGGAGGGGATACGCAGTATTTT
CASSFGAGGDTQYF
>TRBJ2-3|NA|TRBD1|13|TRBV5-1
TGCGCCAGCAGAGGACAGGGAACAGATACGCAGTATTTT
CASRGQGTDTQYF
>TRBJ2-7|NA|TRBD2|15|TRBV29-1
TGCAGCGTGGACTCCGGGACTAGCGGGAGTCACGAGCAGTACTTC
CSVDSGTSGSHEQYF
>TRBJ2-5|NA|TRBD2|17|TRBV7-2
TGTGCCAGCAGCTCACGGACTAGCGGAGTTAAACAAGAGACCCAGTACTTC
CASSSRTSGVKQETQYF
>TRBJ2-7|NA|NA|13|TRBV18
TGTGCCAGCTCACCGACTAACAACTACGAGCAGTACTTC
CASSPTNNYEQYF
>TRBJ1-2|few|TRBD1|19|TRBV5-1
TGCGCCAGCAGCTGGAACGTAGGGGCAGGGGGCGCTGGTGGGGATGGCTACACCTTC
CASSWNVGAGGAGGDGYTF
>TRBJ2-3|NA|TRBD2|18|TRBV9
TGTGCCAGCAGCGTAGGTGGTGTGGGAGGGGACCGGGCAGATACGCAGTATTTT
CASSVGGVGGDRADTQYF
>TRBJ2-3|NA|NA|13|TRBV19
TGTGCCAGCGGGACTGCGGGGACAGATACGCAGTATTTT
CASGTAGTDTQYF
>TRBJ2-7|NA|NA|13|TRBV7-3
TGTGCCAGCAGCTTAGAAGGTAGGACGGAGCAGTACTTC
CASSLEGRTEQYF
>TRBJ2-2|NA|TRBD2|16|TRBV7-3
TGTGCCAGCAGCGGACGGGACTACCCGAACACCGGGGAGCTGTTTTTT
CASSGRDYPNTGELFF
>TRBJ1-4|NA|NA|14|TRBV7-9
TGTGCCAGCAGCCCCCCGGGGTTGACTGAAAAACTGTTTTTT
CASSPPGLTEKLFF
>TRBJ1-4|once|TRBD1|15|TRBV4-3
TGCGCCAGCAGCCAAATGACAGGGAGGCATGAAAAACTGTTTTTT
CASSQMTGRHEKLFF
>TRBJ1-1|NA|NA|19|TRBV7-3
TGTGCCAGCAGCTTAAGTTTCCGGCAGAAGTCGTCGACGAACACTGAAGCTTTCTTT
CASSLSFRQKSSTNTEAFF
>TRBJ2-5|NA|NA|14|TRBV7-2
TGTGCCAGCAGCTTAGAGGTGGGAGAGGAGACCCAGTACTTC
CASSLEVGEETQYF
>TRBJ2-7|NA|TRBD1|15|TRBV6-6
TGTGCCAGCAGTTACCGACAGGGGGCATCCTACGAGCAGTACTTC
CASSYRQGASYEQYF
>TRBJ2-5|NA|TRBD2|15|TRBV25-1
TGTGCCAGCAGTGAAACTAGCGGGAGGGAAGAGACCCAGTACTTC
CASSETSGREETQYF